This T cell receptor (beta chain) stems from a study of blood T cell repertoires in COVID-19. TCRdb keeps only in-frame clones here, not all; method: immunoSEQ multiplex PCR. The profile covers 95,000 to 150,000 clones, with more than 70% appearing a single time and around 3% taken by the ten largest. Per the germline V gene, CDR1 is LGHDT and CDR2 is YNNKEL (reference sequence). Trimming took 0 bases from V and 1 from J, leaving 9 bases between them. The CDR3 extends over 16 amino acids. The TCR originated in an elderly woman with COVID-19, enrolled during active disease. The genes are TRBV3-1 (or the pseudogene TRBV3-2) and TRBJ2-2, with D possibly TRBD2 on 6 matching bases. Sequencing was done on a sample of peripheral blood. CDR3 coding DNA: TGTGCCAGCAGCCAAGATATTAGCGGGAACACCGGGGAGCTGTTTTTT. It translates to CASSQDISGNTGELFF.